Below, 28 T cell receptor beta chains from the same sample are listed, as sequenced in a study of post-analysis software for immune sequencing data. Regarding the study as a whole: Four to six TRBV segments appeared more often in patients than in controls, and TRBV5-6, TRBV5-1 and TRBV20-1 were among these.

These receptors are not linked to any known antigen. Incorporated into the TCR beta cDNA libraries were unique molecular identifiers, which served to reduce PCR and sequencing biases. TCRdb reprocessed the PCR reads with MiXCR, giving one entry per CDR3 protein. The table records fewer than 900,000 distinct CDR3 sequences, around 42% of them present only once. The sample comprised blood. Receptors originate from a girl between 10 and 17 years old with multiple sclerosis.

The chain uses TRBV7-3 and TRBJ1-2; maybe TRBD1 (6 bases). The CDR3 has 18 amino acids. Between the trimmed V and J ends, which lost 5 bases and 4 bases, there was a span of 26 bases. Per germline, CDR1 SGHTA and CDR2 FQGTGA. The CDR3 protein is CASSPNPGGVIGGYGYTF. CDR3 DNA: TGTGCCAGCAGCCCAAACCCCGGTGGGGTAATAGGGGGCTATGGCTACACCTTC.

The chain uses TRBV20-1 and TRBJ2-1, with 8 bases lining up with TRBD1. This CDR3 contains 17 residues. V shed 3 bases, J shed 4 bases, and the junction held 14 bases outside the gene matches. The germline CDR1 and CDR2 sequences are DFQATT and SNEGSKA (reference sequence). CDR3 sequence (DNA): TGCAGTGCTAGTAATAGGCCGCCAGGGGGCTGGTACAATGAGCAGTTCTTC. Translated: CSASNRPPGGWYNEQFF.

This clonotype was recorded a few times. V and J are TRBV9 and TRBJ1-1, with unresolved D. This CDR3 spans 14 amino acids. Germline values: CDR1 SGDLS, CDR2 YYNGEE. Deletions cut 0 bases from V and 3 bases from J, with 9 bases between. The CDR3 nucleotides read TGTGCCAGCAGCGTAGCGGATTGGGACACTGAAGCTTTCTTT. Its translation is CASSVADWDTEAFF.

CDR3 protein: CASSYFPSGSMDEQYF. The CDR3 nucleotides are TGTGCCAGCAGTTACTTTCCTAGCGGGAGTATGGATGAGCAGTACTTC. The chain combines TRBV6-5 with TRBJ2-7; 10 bases line up with TRBD2. The CDR3 sequence is 16 residues long. In germline, CDR1 is MNHEY, CDR2 SVGAGI. J gave up 7 bases and V 1 base, and 10 bases lay outside the gene matches.

The CDR3 region has the DNA TGCAGCGCCGTGCAGGGGGGCTTGAACACTGAAGCTTTCTTT. Translated: CSAVQGGLNTEAFF. The chain couples TRBV29-1 to TRBJ1-1; 7 bases agree with TRBD1. This CDR3 is 14 amino acids long. Per germline, CDR1 SQVTM and CDR2 ANQGSEA. The junction had 8 bases not matched to a gene; V was cut back by 7 bases and J by 0 bases.

V and J are TRBV7-9 and TRBJ2-7; a weak D match, TRBD2 (6 bases). The CDR3 covers 15 residues. V was trimmed by 1 base and J by 4 bases, leaving 14 bases between them. The germline V gene has CDR1 SEHNR and CDR2 FQNEAQ (reference sequence). CDR3 coding DNA: TGTGCCAGCAGCTTAGAGACTAGGGGAGGATACGAGCAGTACTTC. Translation: CASSLETRGGYEQYF.

The genes are TRBV3-1 and TRBJ2-5; the match to TRBD1 covers 9 bases. V was pared by 5 bases and J by 5 bases, with 12 bases of the junction left unmatched. The CDR3 has 16 residues. The germline gives CDR1 LGHDT, CDR2 YNNKEL (reference sequence). CDR3 amino acids: CASSDTSRTGDETQYF. In nucleotides, the CDR3 is TGTGCCAGCAGCGATACCTCCAGGACAGGGGATGAGACCCAGTACTTC.

The chain uses TRBV7-9 and TRBJ1-2, with TRBD1 as a possible D gene (5 bases). Germline values: CDR1 SEHNR, CDR2 FQNEAQ (reference sequence). CDR3 size: 14 residues. V lost 4 bases to trimming and J lost 8 bases, with 17 bases between them. The CDR3 DNA is TGTGCCAGCAGCTCCCCAGGGTCAGGACGGGGCTACACCTTC. Encoded protein: CASSSPGSGRGYTF.

With respect to this clonotype: Compared with germline, one end of the junction differs, possibly owing to a read error. The chain combines TRBV7-2 with TRBJ1-2, with 9 bases lining up with TRBD1. This CDR3 is 15 amino acids long. Germline V gene lookup returns CDR1 SGHTA and CDR2 FQGNSA. The CDR3 DNA is TGTGCCAGCAGCTTAGTCGGGACAGGGAACTGTGGCTACACCTTC. This encodes CASSLVGTGNCGYTF.

This clonotype has only a few counts. The chain recombines TRBV29-1 with TRBJ1-2; the D gene is possibly TRBD1 (5 bases). This CDR3 has 12 amino acids. Germline lookup yields CDR1 SQVTM and CDR2 ANQGSEA. CDR3 nucleotide sequence: TGCAGTGAAGGGACGATCACGGGTGGCTACACCTTC. It translates to CSEGTITGGYTF.

This chain joins TRBV5-6 and TRBJ2-5; TRBD2 matches at 8 bases. The CDR3 has 14 residues. With V trimmed by 4 bases and J by 8 bases, 10 bases remained unmatched. Germline V gene sequence: CDR1 SGHDT, CDR2 YYEEEE. CDR3 DNA sequence: TGTGCCAGCAGCCCGGCATGGCGGGGGGATACCCAGTACTTC. It translates to CASSPAWRGDTQYF.

The V call is TRBV19, the J call TRBJ2-5; D may be TRBD2 (6 bases). Germline V CDR1 and CDR2: LNHDA, SQIVND (reference sequence). V lost 1 base and J lost 2, with 11 bases in between. The CDR3 sequence is 15 residues long. CDR3 amino acids: CASSIGGTPQETQYF. The CDR3 bases are TGTGCCAGTAGTATAGGAGGGACTCCACAAGAGACCCAGTACTTC.

This clonotype appeared a few times. The chain joins TRBV20-1 to TRBJ2-5; no clear D gene. Trimming removed 4 bases at V and 2 bases at J, with 8 bases between. CDR3 size: 12 residues. Looked up from germline, CDR1 is DFQATT and CDR2 is SNEGSKA (reference sequence). CDR3 bases: TGCAGTGCTAACCGGGCACAAGAGACCCAGTACTTC. This gives the protein CSANRAQETQYF.

The rearrangement joins TRBV30 to TRBJ2-1, with 9 bases identical to TRBD2. The CDR3 covers 15 residues. V trimming: 2 bases; J trimming: 0 bases; junction bases outside the gene matches: 2. Germline assignment: CDR1 GTSNPN and CDR2 SVGIG (reference sequence). The CDR3, as DNA: TGTGCCTGGAGTACGACTAGCGGCTCCTACAATGAGCAGTTCTTC. Residues: CAWSTTSGSYNEQFF. Full variable domain (outside the CDR3, taken from reference TRBV30 and TRBJ2-1): SQTIHQWPATLVQPVGSPLSLECTVEGTSNPNLYWYRQAAGRGLQLLFYSVGIGQISSEVPQNLSASRPQDRQFILSSKKLLLSDSGFYLCAWSTTSGSYNEQFFGPGTRLTVL.

As to this clonotype: Since a much larger clone is just one base distant, this may be a read error. The chain is built from TRBV12-3 or TRBV12-4 and TRBJ2-5; the match to TRBD2 covers 12 bases. The CDR3 consists of 16 residues. The V and J ends lost 5 bases and 11 bases, in that order; junction bases with no gene match: 15. This CDR3 reads CASSIGLAGPPTGQYF. The CDR3 DNA reads TGTGCCAGCAGTATCGGACTAGCGGGACCCCCGACGGGGCAGTACTTC.

J is TRBJ2-3 and V is TRBV12-3 or TRBV12-4, with 13 positions matching TRBD2. J was trimmed by 6 bases and V by 8 bases; bases with no gene match: 5. The CDR3 loop spans 14 amino acids. CDR3 region: CASRLAGGRDTQYF. Here the CDR3 DNA reads TGTGCCAGCCGACTAGCGGGAGGCCGGGATACGCAGTATTTT.

This clonotype came up a few times. The V call is TRBV7-2, the J call TRBJ2-7, with D possibly TRBD2 on 6 matching bases. The germline V and J ends were trimmed by 2 bases and 0 bases, with 11 bases remaining between them. The CDR3 runs to 15 residues. Germline V gene lookup returns CDR1 SGHTA and CDR2 FQGNSA. The DNA of the CDR3 is TGTGCCAGCAGCTTACGGAGGGCCCTCTCCTACGAGCAGTACTTC. Translating gives CASSLRRALSYEQYF.

This chain uses TRBV7-2 with TRBJ2-3; 14 bases line up with TRBD2. V gave up 6 bases and J gave up 8 bases; unmatched junction bases: 4. The CDR3 is 14 residues long. Germline CDR1 SGHTA, CDR2 FQGNSA. The CDR3 loop is CASSRLAGGGTQYF. The CDR3 DNA reads as TGTGCCAGCAGTCGACTAGCGGGAGGGGGTACGCAGTATTTT.

The chain couples TRBV7-9 to TRBJ2-3; TRBD2 is a possible D gene (5 bases). Germline CDR1 is SEHNR and CDR2 is FQNEAQ (reference sequence). This CDR3 region has 14 residues. V lost 4 bases and J 0 bases, leaving 8 bases between the germline ends. The CDR3 sequence: CASSSSLSTDTQYF. The DNA for the CDR3 is TGTGCCAGCAGCTCTAGCCTGAGCACAGATACGCAGTATTTT.

The gene calls are TRBV7-9 and TRBJ2-7; no reliable D call. The CDR3 has 14 residues. V was pared by 5 bases and J by 4 bases, with 15 bases between. Germline lookup yields CDR1 SEHNR and CDR2 FQNEAQ (reference sequence). CDR3 in DNA: TGTGCCAGCAGCGAAGGGTCAGCGAGTTACGAGCAGTACTTC. This sequence encodes CASSEGSASYEQYF. Drawing the rest from reference TRBV7-9 and TRBJ2-7, the complete variable domain is DTGVSQNPRHKITKRGQNVTFRCDPISEHNRLYWYRQTLGQGPEFLTYFQNEAQLEKSRLLSDRFSAERPKGSFSTLEIQRTEQGDSAMYLCASSEGSASYEQYFGPGTRLTVT.

This chain joins TRBV7-9 and TRBJ2-1; D is uncertain. In germline, CDR1 is SEHNR, CDR2 FQNEAQ (reference sequence). The CDR3 is 13 residues long. Trimming left V 5 bases short and J 9 bases short, with 14 bases between. The CDR3 nucleotides read TGTGCCAGCAGCACGTCCCCGCCCCCTGAGCAGTTCTTC. Translating gives CASSTSPPPEQFF.

The rearrangement uses TRBV27 and TRBJ2-1, with D unclear. Germline CDR1 MNHEY, CDR2 SMNVEV (reference sequence). The V end was cut by 3 bases, the J end by 5 bases, with 14 bases between. The CDR3 has 15 residues. The DNA for the CDR3 is TGTGCCAGCAGTTTCTGGCATCCACAGAACAATGAGCAGTTCTTC. Its translation is CASSFWHPQNNEQFF.

This clonotype came up a few times. The chain employs TRBV4-3 and TRBJ2-1; the D gene is possibly TRBD2 (7 bases). The CDR3 spans 17 residues. Germline V lookup: CDR1 LGHNA, CDR2 YSLEER. Trimming stripped 0 bases from V and 7 bases from J, with 19 bases between. The CDR3 loop reads CASSQEGRGGRLNEQFF. CDR3 nucleotides: TGCGCCAGCAGCCAAGAAGGGCGCGGGGGCAGATTGAATGAGCAGTTCTTC.

The rearrangement joins TRBV15 to TRBJ2-5; 10 bases map to TRBD1. The last part of the DNA fits TRBJ2-7 better; the J call may be wrong. CDR1 LNHNV and CDR2 YYDKDF come from the germline V gene (reference sequence). The CDR3 is made up of 15 amino acids. The CDR3 region is CATSRQGTGAYEQYF. CDR3 nucleotide sequence: TGTGCCACCAGCAGACAGGGGACAGGGGCCTACGAGCAGTACTTC.

This chain uses TRBV6-1 with TRBJ1-2, with D possibly TRBD1 on 5 matching bases. The CDR3 spans 17 residues. CDR1 and CDR2 from the germline V gene are MNHNS and SASEGT. The V and J ends lost 0 bases and 4 bases respectively, with 18 bases between them. In nucleotides, the CDR3 is TGTGCCAGCAGTGAAGCTACTGGGTACTCCGGGGGCTATGGCTACACCTTC. Its protein is CASSEATGYSGGYGYTF.

This chain links TRBV20-1 with TRBJ1-4; no firm D call. The germline V and J ends were trimmed by 2 bases and 10 bases, with 11 bases remaining between them. Germline V gene sequence: CDR1 DFQATT, CDR2 SNEGSKA (reference sequence). CDR3 length equals 12 residues. CDR3 sequence: CSARLGDRKLFF. The CDR3 region has the DNA TGCAGTGCTAGACTAGGTGATCGAAAACTGTTTTTT.

This clonotype was picked up a small number of times. CDR3 loop: CASSGAGRGETQYF. The DNA of the CDR3 is TGTGCCAGCAGCGGAGCGGGAAGGGGAGAGACCCAGTACTTC. The J gene is TRBJ2-5, the V gene TRBV7-6; 7 bases map to TRBD2. Unmatched junction bases numbered 7, after V lost 5 bases and J lost 4 bases. CDR3 size: 14 residues. In germline, CDR1 is SGHVS, CDR2 FNYEAQ.

The chain has TRBV4-1 and TRBJ1-2, with D unresolved. CDR1 and CDR2 (germline): MGHRA, YSYEKL. The germline V and J ends were trimmed by 0 bases and 1 base, with 6 bases remaining between them. The CDR3 is 14 amino acids. The DNA of the CDR3 is TGCGCCAGCAGCCAAGATATTGGTAACTATGGCTACACCTTC. Translated, it gives CASSQDIGNYGYTF.